This section outlines one T cell receptor (beta chain) sequence together with its context. With V trimmed by 2 bases and J by 4 bases, 16 bases remained unmatched. The CDR3 runs 19 residues. The germline V gene encodes CDR1 LNHNV and CDR2 YYDKDF (reference sequence). The entry originates in a study of shared T cell receptors in the human thymus. Data came from immunoSEQ multiplex PCR; TCRdb stores just in-frame clones and leaves some out. The table shows about 660,000 clones, with roughly 90% occurring only once. These data were likewise used in another study, on human thymus T cells. From that report: Having surgery to correct congenital heart defects, healthy Finnish infants acted as the donors.

The sequenced sample consisted of thymocytes. This chain joins TRBV15 and TRBJ2-7, with 11 bases that match TRBD2. The receptor's source is a boy in the first two years of life with a congenital heart defect. The CDR3 loop is CATSRPFRETSGSMYEQYF. The CDR3 nucleotides read TGTGCCACCAGCAGACCATTTAGGGAAACTAGCGGGAGTATGTACGAGCAGTACTTC. Variable domain in full (rest from reference TRBV15 and TRBJ2-7): DAMVIQNPRYQVTQFGKPVTLSCSQTLNHNVMYWYQQKSSQAPKLLFHYYDKDFNNEADTPDNFQSRRPNTSFCFLDIRSPGLGDTAMYLCATSRPFRETSGSMYEQYFGPGTRLTVT.